This TCR beta chain originates from a study of cytomegalovirus exposure and HLA in healthy donors. Regarding the study as a whole: Later findings reportedly placed an Asian-associated ancestry cluster below the roughly 660-donor mean for N-insertions. Productive rates of about 90% or about 30% were seen for most TCR beta V segments in an earlier analysis. A later analysis showed TCR association rates differing by HLA locus, peaking at DRB1 and lowest at HLA-C.

As concerns this clone: What it binds is not known.

PCR involved 60 Vbeta and 13 Jbeta primers. Method: immunoSEQ multiplex PCR; TCRdb's copy keeps in-frame clones and lacks some. The sample has about 110,000 clones, around three quarters seen once. V lost 5 bases and J 7 bases, leaving 17 bases between the germline ends. The CDR3 has 14 amino acids. Germline-derived CDR1 and CDR2 are MNHEY and SVGAGI. The source is a woman in her forties or fifties in good health and CMV-seropositive. The material sequenced was PBMCs. J is TRBJ1-1 and V is TRBV6-5, with D possibly matching TRBD1 (5 bases). Here the CDR3 reads CASSGLAGSGEAFF. For the CDR3, the DNA is TGTGCCAGCAGTGGTCTGGCAGGGTCTGGTGAAGCTTTCTTT.